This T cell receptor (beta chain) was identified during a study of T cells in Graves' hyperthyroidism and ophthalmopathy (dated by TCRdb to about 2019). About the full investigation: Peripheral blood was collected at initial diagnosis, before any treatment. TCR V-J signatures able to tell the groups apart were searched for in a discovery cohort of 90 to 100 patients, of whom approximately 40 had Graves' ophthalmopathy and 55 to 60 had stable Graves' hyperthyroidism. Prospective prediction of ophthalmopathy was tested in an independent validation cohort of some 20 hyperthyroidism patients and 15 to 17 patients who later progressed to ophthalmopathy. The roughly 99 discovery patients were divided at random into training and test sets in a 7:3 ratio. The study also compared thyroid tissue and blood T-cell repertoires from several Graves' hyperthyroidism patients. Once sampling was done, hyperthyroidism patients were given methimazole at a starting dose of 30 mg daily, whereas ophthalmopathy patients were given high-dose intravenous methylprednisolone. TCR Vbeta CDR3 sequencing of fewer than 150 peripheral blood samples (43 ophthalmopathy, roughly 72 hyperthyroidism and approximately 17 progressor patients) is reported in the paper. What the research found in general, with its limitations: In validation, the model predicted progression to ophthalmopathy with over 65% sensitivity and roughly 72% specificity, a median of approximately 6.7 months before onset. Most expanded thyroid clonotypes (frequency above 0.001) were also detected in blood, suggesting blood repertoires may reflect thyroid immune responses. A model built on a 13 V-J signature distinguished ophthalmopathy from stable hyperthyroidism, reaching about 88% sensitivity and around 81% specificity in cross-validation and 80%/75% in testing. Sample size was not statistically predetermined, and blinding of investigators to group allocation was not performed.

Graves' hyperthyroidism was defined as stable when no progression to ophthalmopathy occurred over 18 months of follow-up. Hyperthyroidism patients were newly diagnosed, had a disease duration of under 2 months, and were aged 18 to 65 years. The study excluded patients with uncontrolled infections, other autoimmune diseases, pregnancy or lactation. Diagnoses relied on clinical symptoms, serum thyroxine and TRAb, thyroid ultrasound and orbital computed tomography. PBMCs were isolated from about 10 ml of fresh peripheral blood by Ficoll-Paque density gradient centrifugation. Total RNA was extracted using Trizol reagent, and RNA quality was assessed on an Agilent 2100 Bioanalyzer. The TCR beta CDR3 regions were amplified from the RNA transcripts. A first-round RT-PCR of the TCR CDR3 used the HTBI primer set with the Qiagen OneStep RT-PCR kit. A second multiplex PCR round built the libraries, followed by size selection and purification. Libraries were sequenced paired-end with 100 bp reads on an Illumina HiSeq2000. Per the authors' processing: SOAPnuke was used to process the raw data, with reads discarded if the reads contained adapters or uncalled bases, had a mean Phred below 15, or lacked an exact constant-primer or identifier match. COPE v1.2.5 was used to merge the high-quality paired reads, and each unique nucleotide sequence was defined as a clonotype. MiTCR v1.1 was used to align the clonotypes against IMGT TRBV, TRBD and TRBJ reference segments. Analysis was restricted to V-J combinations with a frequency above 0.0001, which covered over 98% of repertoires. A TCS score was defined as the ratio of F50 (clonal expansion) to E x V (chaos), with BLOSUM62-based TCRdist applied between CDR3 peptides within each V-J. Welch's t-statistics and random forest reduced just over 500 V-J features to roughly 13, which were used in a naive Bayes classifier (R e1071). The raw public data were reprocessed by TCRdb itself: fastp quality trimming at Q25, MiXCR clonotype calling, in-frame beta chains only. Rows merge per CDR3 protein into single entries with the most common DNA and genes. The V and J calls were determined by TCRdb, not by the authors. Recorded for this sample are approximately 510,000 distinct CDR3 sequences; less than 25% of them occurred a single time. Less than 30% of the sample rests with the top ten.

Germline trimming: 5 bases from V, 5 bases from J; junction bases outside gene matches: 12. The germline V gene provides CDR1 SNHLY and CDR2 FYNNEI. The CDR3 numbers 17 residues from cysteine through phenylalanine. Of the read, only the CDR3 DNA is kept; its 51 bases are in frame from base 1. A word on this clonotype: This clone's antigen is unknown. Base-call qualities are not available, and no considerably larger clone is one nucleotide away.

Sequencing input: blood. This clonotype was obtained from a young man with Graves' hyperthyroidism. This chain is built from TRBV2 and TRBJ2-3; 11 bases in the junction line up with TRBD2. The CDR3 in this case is CASSFLIAGGRGDTQYF. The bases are TGTGCCAGCAGTTTCCTAATAGCGGGGGGGCGGGGAGATACGCAGTATTTT.